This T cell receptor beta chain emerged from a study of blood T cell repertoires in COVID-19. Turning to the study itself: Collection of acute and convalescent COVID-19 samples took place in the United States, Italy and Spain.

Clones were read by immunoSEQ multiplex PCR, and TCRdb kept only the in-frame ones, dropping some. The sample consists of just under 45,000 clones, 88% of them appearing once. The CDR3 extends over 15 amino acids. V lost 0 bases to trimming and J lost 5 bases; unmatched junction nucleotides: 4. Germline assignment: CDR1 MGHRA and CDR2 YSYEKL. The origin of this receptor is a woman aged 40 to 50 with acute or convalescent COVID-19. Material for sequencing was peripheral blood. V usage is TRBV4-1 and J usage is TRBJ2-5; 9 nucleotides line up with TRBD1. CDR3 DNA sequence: TGCGCCAGCAGCCAAGACGGGGACAGGGTTGAGACCCAGTACTTC. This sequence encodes CASSQDGDRVETQYF.